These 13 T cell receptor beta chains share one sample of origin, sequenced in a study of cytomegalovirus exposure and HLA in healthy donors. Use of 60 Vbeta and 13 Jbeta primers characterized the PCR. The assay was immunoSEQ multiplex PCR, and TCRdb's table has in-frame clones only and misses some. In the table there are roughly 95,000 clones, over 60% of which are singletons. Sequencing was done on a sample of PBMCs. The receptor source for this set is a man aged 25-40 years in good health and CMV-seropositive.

CDR3 in DNA: TGTGCCAGTAGTACCCGGACTAGCGTCTACGAGCAGTACTTC. Translating it yields CASSTRTSVYEQYF. This sequence joins TRBV19 and TRBJ2-7; the match to TRBD2 covers 9 bases. The CDR3 totals 14 residues. The germline CDR1 and CDR2 sequences are LNHDA and SQIVND (reference sequence). J lost 3 bases, V lost 4 bases, and 4 bases had no gene match.

CDR3 loop: CAISEGQTLGQYV. In DNA, the CDR3 is TGTGCCATCAGTGAGGGGCAGACCCTGGGGCAGTACGTC. This rearrangement joins TRBV10-3 to TRBJ2-7; D gene uncertain. The CDR3 length is 13 residues. Germline V gene lookup returns CDR1 ENHRY and CDR2 SYGVKD. V was pared by 2 bases and J by 9 bases, with 14 bases between.

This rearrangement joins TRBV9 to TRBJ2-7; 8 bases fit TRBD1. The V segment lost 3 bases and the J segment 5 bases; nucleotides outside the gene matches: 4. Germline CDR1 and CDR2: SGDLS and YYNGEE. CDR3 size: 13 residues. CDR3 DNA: TGTGCCAGCAGCGACAGGGGGGACAACGAGCAGTACTTC. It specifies CASSDRGDNEQYF.

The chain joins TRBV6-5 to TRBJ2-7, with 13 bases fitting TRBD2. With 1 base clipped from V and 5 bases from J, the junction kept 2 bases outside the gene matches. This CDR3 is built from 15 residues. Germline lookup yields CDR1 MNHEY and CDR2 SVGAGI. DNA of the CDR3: TGTGCCAGCAGTTACTTACTAGCGGGGGGGCACGAGCAGTACGTC. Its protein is CASSYLLAGGHEQYV.

The CDR3 coding sequence is TGTGCCAGTCACAGGGGGCGGGATTCACCCCTCCACTTT. Protein sequence: CASHRGRDSPLHF. V and J are TRBV27 and TRBJ1-6; 9 bases agree with TRBD1. This CDR3 is built from 13 residues. V trimming: 9 bases; J trimming: 8 bases; junction bases outside the gene matches: 5. Germline V lookup: CDR1 MNHEY, CDR2 SMNVEV (reference sequence).

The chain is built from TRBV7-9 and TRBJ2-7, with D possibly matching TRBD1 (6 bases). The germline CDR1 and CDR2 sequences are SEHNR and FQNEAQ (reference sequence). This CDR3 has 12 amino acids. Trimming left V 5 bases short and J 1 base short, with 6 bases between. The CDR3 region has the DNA TGTGCCAGCAGCGGGACATCCTACGAGCAGTACTTC. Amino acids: CASSGTSYEQYF.

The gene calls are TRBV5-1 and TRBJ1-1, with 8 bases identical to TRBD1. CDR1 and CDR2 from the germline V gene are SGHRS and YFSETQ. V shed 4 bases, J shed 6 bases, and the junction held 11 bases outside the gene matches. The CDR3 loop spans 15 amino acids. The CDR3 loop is CASSGRTGSNAEAFF. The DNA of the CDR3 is TGCGCCAGCAGCGGAAGGACAGGGAGTAACGCTGAAGCTTTCTTT.

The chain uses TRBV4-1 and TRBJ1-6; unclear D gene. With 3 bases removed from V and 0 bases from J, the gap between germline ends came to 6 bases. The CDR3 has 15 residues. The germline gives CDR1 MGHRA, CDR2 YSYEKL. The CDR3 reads CASSQPSSYNSPLHF. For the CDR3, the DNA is TGCGCCAGCAGCCAGCCGAGCTCCTATAATTCACCCCTCCACTTT.

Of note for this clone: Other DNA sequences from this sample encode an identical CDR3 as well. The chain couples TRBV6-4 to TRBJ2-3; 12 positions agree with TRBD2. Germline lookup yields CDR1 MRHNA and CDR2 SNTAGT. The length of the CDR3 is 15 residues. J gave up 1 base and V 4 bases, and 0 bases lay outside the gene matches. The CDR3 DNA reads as TGTGCCAGCAGTGGACTAGCGGGGGGCACAGATACGCAGTATTTT. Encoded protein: CASSGLAGGTDTQYF.

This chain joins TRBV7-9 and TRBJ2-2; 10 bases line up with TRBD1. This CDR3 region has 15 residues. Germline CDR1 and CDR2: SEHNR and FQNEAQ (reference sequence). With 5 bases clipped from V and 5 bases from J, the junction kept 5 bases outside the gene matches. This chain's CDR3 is CASSRTGQGTGELFF. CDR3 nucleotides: TGTGCCAGCAGCCGAACGGGACAGGGGACCGGGGAGCTGTTTTTT.

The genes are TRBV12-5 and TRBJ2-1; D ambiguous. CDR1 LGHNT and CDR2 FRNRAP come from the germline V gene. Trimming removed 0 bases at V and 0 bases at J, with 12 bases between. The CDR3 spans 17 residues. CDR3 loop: CASGLVRGSSSYNEQFF. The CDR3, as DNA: TGTGCTAGTGGTTTGGTAAGAGGCTCTAGCTCCTACAATGAGCAGTTCTTC.

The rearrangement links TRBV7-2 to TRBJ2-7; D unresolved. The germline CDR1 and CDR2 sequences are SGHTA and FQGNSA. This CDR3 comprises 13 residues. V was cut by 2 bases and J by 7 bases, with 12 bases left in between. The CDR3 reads CASSLTIAGEQYV. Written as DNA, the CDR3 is TGTGCCAGCAGCTTAACGATAGCTGGGGAGCAGTACGTC.

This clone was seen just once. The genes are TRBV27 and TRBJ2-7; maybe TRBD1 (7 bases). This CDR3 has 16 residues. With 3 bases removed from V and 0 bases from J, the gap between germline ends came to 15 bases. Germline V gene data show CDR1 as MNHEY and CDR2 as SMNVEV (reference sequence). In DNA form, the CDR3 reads TGTGCCAGCAGTTTCCAGTCAGGGGGGCTCTCCTACGAGCAGTACTTC. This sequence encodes CASSFQSGGLSYEQYF.